The next 30 T cell receptor beta chains were all read from a single sample in a study of metastatic and nonmetastatic thyroid tumors. Thyroid surgery had not been preceded by any treatment in any patient. Using MiXCR, TCRdb re-called clones from the PCR reads. Here the sample spans roughly 14,000 clones, approximately 35% being singletons. The specimen was tumor tissue. Receptors were obtained from a male donor with papillary thyroid cancer or a benign thyroid nodule (not recorded which). Some clones in this sample may be carry-over from other donors' samples.

This clone is medium-sized within its sample. The chain uses TRBV5-1 and TRBJ1-1; D ambiguous. The CDR3 totals 15 residues. V dropped 5 bases and J dropped 2 bases, with 16 bases sitting between them. Per the germline V gene, CDR1 is SGHRS and CDR2 is YFSETQ. The CDR3 spells CASRDGITANTEAFF. In DNA form, the CDR3 reads TGCGCCAGCAGGGACGGTATAACAGCTAACACTGAAGCTTTCTTT.

This clone was seen just once. Its ends do not fully match the called genes, so a read error is possible. The chain employs TRBV28 and TRBJ1-4; D gene uncertain. This CDR3 is 12 amino acids long. CDR1 is MDHEN, CDR2 SYDVKM, per germline. CDR3 DNA: TGTGCCAGCAGAACGGCGGGAGAAAAACTGTATTTT. It translates to CASRTAGEKLYF.

The CDR3, as DNA: TGTGCCAGCAGCCCCAGTTGGGAGAGTGGCGAGCAGTACGTC. Its protein product is CASSPSWESGEQYV. The V and J genes are TRBV11-2 and TRBJ2-7; possible D gene TRBD2, 5 bases. CDR1 and CDR2 (germline): SGHAT, FQNNGV. Trimming shortened V by 5 bases and J by 6 bases, and 17 bases separated the two germline ends. The CDR3 has 14 residues.

The chain carries TRBV6-1 and TRBJ2-3, with D uncertain. Germline V lookup: CDR1 MNHNS, CDR2 SASEGT. The length of the CDR3 is 14 residues. Trimming took off 3 bases at V and 1 base at J, with 8 bases between the two ends. The CDR3 region is CASSDLGGTDTQYF. The CDR3 nucleotides read TGTGCCAGCAGTGACCTAGGAGGCACAGATACGCAGTATTTT.

V and J are TRBV19 and TRBJ1-5; D is ambiguous. Per the germline V gene, CDR1 is LNHDA and CDR2 is SQIVND (reference sequence). Trimming took 3 bases from V and 5 from J, leaving 11 bases between them. The CDR3 runs to 14 residues. CDR3 residues: CASSIVGGDQPQHF. The CDR3 DNA reads as TGTGCCAGTAGTATTGTCGGCGGGGATCAGCCCCAGCATTTT.

A note on this clone: The conserved phenylalanine or tryptophan is not found at the CDR3 terminus, so this likely reflects a read error. The chain recombines TRBV6-1 with TRBJ1-2; TRBD1 is a possible D gene (5 bases). The CDR3 has 13 amino acids. The germline CDR1 and CDR2 sequences are MNHNS and SASEGT. V lost 6 bases to trimming and J lost 10 bases, with 18 bases between them. The DNA for the CDR3 is TGTGCCAGCAGAGGGAAAGGGGACCGGATCTACACCTTA. Translation gives CASRGKGDRIYTL.

The gene calls are TRBV29-1 and TRBJ2-3; 7 bases map to TRBD1. The CDR3 has 14 residues. V shed 2 bases, J shed 2 bases, and the junction held 4 bases outside the gene matches. Germline CDR1 SQVTM, CDR2 ANQGSEA. The CDR3, as DNA: TGCAGCGTTGAACGACAGGGAAACACAGATACGCAGTATTTT. It translates to CSVERQGNTDTQYF.

This clone was recorded a few times. The gene calls are TRBV19 and TRBJ1-2; no clear D. This CDR3 is 15 amino acids long. Germline V gene lookup returns CDR1 LNHDA and CDR2 SQIVND (reference sequence). Trimming shortened V by 7 bases and J by 4 bases, and 19 bases separated the two germline ends. The DNA for the CDR3 is TGTGCCAGTACTTTAACAGTCACCGGACTCTATGGCTACACCTTC. It codes for CASTLTVTGLYGYTF.

This clone was detected a few times. Because the CDR3 is missing its conserved closing phenylalanine or tryptophan, this is likely a read error. The chain couples TRBV6-5 to TRBJ2-7; a possible D gene is TRBD2 (6 bases). Germline V gene data show CDR1 as MNHEY and CDR2 as SVGAGI. The ends were cut back, 6 bases at V and 5 bases at J, with 17 bases in the middle. This CDR3 comprises 14 residues. CDR3 DNA: TGTGCCAGCAGCTATCCGACTAGATGGGACGAGCAGTACTCC. Translating it yields CASSYPTRWDEQYS.

This clone was detected ten times or more. The chain is built from TRBV11-1 and TRBJ1-1; 8 nucleotides match TRBD1. The CDR3 consists of 14 residues. Germline-derived CDR1 and CDR2 are SGHAT and FQDESV (reference sequence). J lost 5 bases, V lost 5 bases, and 7 bases had no gene match. DNA of the CDR3: TGTGCCAGCAGCCCGGACAGGGCTAGGACTGAAGCTTTCTTT. Amino acid sequence: CASSPDRARTEAFF.

This clone has just a few counts. The V gene is TRBV6-7, the J gene TRBJ1-2, with 9 nucleotides matching TRBD1. TRBV6-7 is an ORF; its function is uncertain. The length of the CDR3 is 14 residues. The V segment lost 8 bases and the J segment 5 bases; nucleotides outside the gene matches: 9. CDR3 sequence (DNA): TGTGCCAGCCCCAACCGGGACAGGGCTTATGGCTACACCTTC. This encodes CASPNRDRAYGYTF.

This clone has ten or more counts. The chain links TRBV12-3 or TRBV12-4 to TRBJ1-1, with 7 bases fitting TRBD1. This CDR3 contains 12 residues. Trimming removed 7 bases from V and 8 bases from J; junction bases left unmatched: 7. In DNA, the CDR3 is TGTGCCAGCACCGACAGGGAGTGGGAAGCTTTCTTT. Protein: CASTDREWEAFF.

With regard to this clone: A read error may account for a junction end that differs from germline. This chain connects TRBV6-4 to TRBJ2-1, with 7 positions matching TRBD2. CDR1 and CDR2 (germline): MRHNA, SNTAGT. This CDR3 has 16 residues. The CDR3 spells CASIHLAVGTYNELFF. The CDR3 bases are TGTGCCAGCATTCACCTAGCGGTAGGAACCTACAATGAGCTGTTCTTC.

This sequence joins TRBV7-2 and TRBJ2-7; 9 nucleotides agree with TRBD1. The trim removed 6 bases at V and 5 bases at J, leaving 5 bases unmatched. The germline CDR1 and CDR2 sequences are SGHTA and FQGNSA. The CDR3 is made up of 13 amino acids. The CDR3: CASSLWTGDEQYF. The CDR3 nucleotides are TGTGCCAGCAGTCTCTGGACAGGGGACGAGCAGTACTTC.

This clone was seen a handful of times. The chain combines TRBV6-1 with TRBJ2-5; tentative D call: TRBD1 (5 bases). V lost 6 bases and J 0 bases, leaving 17 bases between the germline ends. There are 16 residues in the CDR3. Per germline, CDR1 MNHNS and CDR2 SASEGT. The CDR3 is CASRPTAQGDQETQYF. CDR3 bases: TGTGCCAGCAGGCCCACCGCTCAAGGGGACCAAGAGACCCAGTACTTC.

This clone has just one count. The chain carries TRBV7-2 and TRBJ2-7; D might be TRBD1 or TRBD2, each matching 5 bases. The CDR3 length is 15 residues. V gave up 4 bases and J gave up 2 bases, with 15 bases separating them. Germline assignment: CDR1 SGHTA and CDR2 FQGNSA. CDR3 sequence: CASSSSVGTAYEQYF. DNA for the CDR3: TGTGCCAGCAGCTCCTCAGTCGGGACGGCCTACGAGCAGTACTTC.

This clone came up a few times. This sequence joins TRBV6-1 and TRBJ1-1, with D perhaps TRBD1 (6 bases). V dropped 4 bases and J dropped 7 bases, with 19 bases sitting between them. The germline V gene encodes CDR1 MNHNS and CDR2 SASEGT. CDR3 length: 15 amino acids. CDR3 nucleotide sequence: TGTGCCAGCAGTGCCCCCGAGGGGGGGCTGAATGAAGCTTTCTTT. It encodes CASSAPEGGLNEAFF.

By share of the sample, this clone is medium-sized (0.01 to 0.1%). The genes are TRBV29-1 and TRBJ2-7; 7 bases line up with TRBD1. The CDR3 contains 14 residues. J was trimmed by 5 bases and V by 4 bases; bases with no gene match: 11. Germline V gene sequence: CDR1 SQVTM, CDR2 ANQGSEA. CDR3 coding DNA: TGCAGCGTTGGAAGGGGGACAGACGCCAACGAGCAGTACTTC. The encoded protein is CSVGRGTDANEQYF.

The chain joins TRBV7-6 to TRBJ2-7, with D maybe TRBD1 (6 bases). CDR1 is SGHVS, CDR2 FNYEAQ, per germline. This CDR3 contains 14 residues. V dropped 1 base and J dropped 6 bases, with 13 bases sitting between them. CDR3 in DNA: TGTGCCAGCAGCTTAGTACAGGGCGCCTTCGAGCAGTACTTC. Amino acid sequence: CASSLVQGAFEQYF.

By share, this clone counts as medium-sized. V and J are TRBV20-1 and TRBJ2-2; TRBD2 matches at 8 bases. The germline gives CDR1 DFQATT, CDR2 SNEGSKA (reference sequence). The CDR3 spans 14 residues. Germline trimming cut 6 bases from V and 3 bases from J; bases unmatched to any gene: 6. The CDR3 DNA reads TGCAGTGCGCAAATAGCGGGGTACACCGGGGAGCTGTTTTTT. Translating gives CSAQIAGYTGELFF.

Worth noting for this clone: A much larger clone lies one base from this, so it may be a read error. The CDR3 here is CSARMGSKNIQYF. DNA for the CDR3: TGCAGTGCTAGGATGGGGTCCAAAAACATTCAGTACTTC. The rearrangement joins TRBV20-1 to TRBJ2-4; D is unclear. With 3 bases removed from V and 2 bases from J, the gap between germline ends came to 8 bases. The germline V gene encodes CDR1 DFQATT and CDR2 SNEGSKA (reference sequence). The CDR3 totals 13 residues.

With regard to this clone: It may be a read error: a sequence one base away is much more abundant. The chain couples TRBV5-4 to TRBJ1-4; D unresolved. V dropped 3 bases and J dropped 7 bases, with 13 bases sitting between them. The germline V gene has CDR1 SGHNT and CDR2 YYREEE (reference sequence). The CDR3 has 14 residues. This CDR3 is CASSCTVLSEKLFF. CDR3 DNA sequence: TGTGCCAGCAGCTGCACAGTCCTTAGTGAAAAACTGTTTTTT.

This clone was seen once. The CDR3 reads CSALPLSTDTQYF. CDR3 nucleotides: TGCAGTGCCTTACCCTTGAGTACAGATACGCAGTATTTT. V and J are TRBV20-1 and TRBJ2-3; D is undetermined. The V end was cut by 6 bases, the J end by 3 bases, with 13 bases between. Germline CDR1 reads DFQATT; CDR2 reads SNEGSKA (reference sequence). This CDR3 has 13 amino acids.

This clone is deemed medium-sized. The CDR3 spells CASSQGKLAGSETQYF. DNA for the CDR3: TGCGCCAGCAGCCAAGGAAAATTAGCGGGGTCAGAGACCCAGTACTTC. This chain links TRBV4-1 with TRBJ2-5, with 8 bases aligning to TRBD2. V lost 1 base, J lost 4 bases, and 8 bases stayed unmatched. The CDR3 contains 16 residues. Germline V lookup: CDR1 MGHRA, CDR2 YSYEKL.

This clone is large in the sample. V is TRBV12-3 or TRBV12-4 and J is TRBJ2-7; unclear D gene. CDR3 size: 11 residues. The V end was cut by 8 bases, the J end by 3 bases, with 8 bases between. The CDR3 region is CASGNRYEQYF. CDR3 sequence (DNA): TGTGCCAGCGGTAACCGCTACGAGCAGTACTTC.

The chain joins TRBV18 to TRBJ2-7; 7 bases map to TRBD1. Trimming took 6 bases from V and 3 from J; bases not matched to a gene: 5. This CDR3 spans 13 amino acids. The germline gives CDR1 KGHSH, CDR2 LQKENI. The CDR3 region has the DNA TGTGCCAGCTCGGACAGGCTACTCTACGAGCAGTACTTC. This codes for CASSDRLLYEQYF.

This clone was picked up one time. CDR3 protein: CASSPAWTGYQETQYF. CDR3 DNA: TGCGCCAGCAGCCCCGCCTGGACAGGGTACCAAGAGACCCAGTACTTC. The rearrangement links TRBV4-1 to TRBJ2-5, with 8 positions matching TRBD1. From germline, CDR1 is MGHRA and CDR2 YSYEKL. CDR3 size: 16 residues. The V and J ends lost 4 bases and 0 bases, in that order; junction bases with no gene match: 7.

A remark on this clone: The junction does not match germline at one end; this may be a read error. V is TRBV12-3 or TRBV12-4 and J is TRBJ1-3; no reliable D call. The CDR3 totals 16 residues. This CDR3 is CARSGRPGSSGNTIYF. The CDR3 region has the DNA TGTGCCCGCAGCGGCAGGCCAGGTTCCTCTGGAAACACCATATATTTT.

This clone has a handful of counts. The rearrangement joins TRBV28 to TRBJ1-5, with D possibly TRBD1 on 5 matching bases. CDR3 length equals 12 residues. Between the trimmed V and J ends, which lost 8 bases and 7 bases, there was a span of 12 bases. Germline assignment: CDR1 MDHEN and CDR2 SYDVKM. The CDR3 loop is CASRQGSQPQHF. As DNA, the CDR3 is TGTGCCAGCCGCCAGGGATCGCAGCCCCAGCATTTT. The full variable domain, completed using reference TRBV28 and TRBJ1-5, is DVKVTQSSRYLVKRTGEKVFLECVQDMDHENMFWYRQDPGLGLRLIYFSYDVKMKEKGDIPEGYSVSREKKERFSLILESASTNQTSMYLCASRQGSQPQHFGDGTRLSIL.

In its sample, this clone is medium-sized. The chain couples TRBV6-1 to TRBJ2-3; 9 bases line up with TRBD2. Trimming cost V 8 bases and J 2 bases; bases outside gene matches: 5. CDR3 size: 14 residues. Germline loops: CDR1 MNHNS, CDR2 SASEGT. The DNA for the CDR3 is TGTGCCAGCCGACTAGCGGAAAACACAGATACGCAGTATTTT. Its translation: CASRLAENTDTQYF.